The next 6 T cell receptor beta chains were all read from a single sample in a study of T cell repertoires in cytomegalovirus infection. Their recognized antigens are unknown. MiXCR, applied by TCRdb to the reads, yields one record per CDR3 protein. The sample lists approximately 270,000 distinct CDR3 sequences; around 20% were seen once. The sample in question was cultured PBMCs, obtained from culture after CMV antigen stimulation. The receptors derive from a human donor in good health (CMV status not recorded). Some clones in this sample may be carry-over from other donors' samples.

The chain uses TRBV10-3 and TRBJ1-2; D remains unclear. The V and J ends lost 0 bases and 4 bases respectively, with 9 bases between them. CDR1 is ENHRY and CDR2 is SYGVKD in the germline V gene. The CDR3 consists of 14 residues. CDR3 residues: CAISESSQRYGYTF. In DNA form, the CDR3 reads TGTGCCATCAGTGAGTCCAGCCAGCGCTATGGCTACACCTTC.

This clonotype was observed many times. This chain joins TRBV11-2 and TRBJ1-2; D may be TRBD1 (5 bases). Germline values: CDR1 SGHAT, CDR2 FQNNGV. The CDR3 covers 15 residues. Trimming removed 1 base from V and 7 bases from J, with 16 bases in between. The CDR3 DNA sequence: TGTGCCAGCAGCTTAGTCCCTGCCGGGGGAGGTGGCTACACCTTC. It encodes CASSLVPAGGGGYTF.

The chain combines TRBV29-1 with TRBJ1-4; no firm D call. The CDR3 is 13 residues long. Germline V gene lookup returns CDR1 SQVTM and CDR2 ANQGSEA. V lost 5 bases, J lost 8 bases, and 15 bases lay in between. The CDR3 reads CSVFDLKKEKLFF. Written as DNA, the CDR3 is TGCAGCGTTTTCGACCTAAAGAAGGAAAAACTGTTTTTT.

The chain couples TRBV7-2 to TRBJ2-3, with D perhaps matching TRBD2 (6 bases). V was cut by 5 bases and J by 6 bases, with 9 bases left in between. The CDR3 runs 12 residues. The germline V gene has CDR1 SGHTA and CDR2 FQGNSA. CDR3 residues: CASSARGDTQYF. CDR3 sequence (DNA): TGTGCCAGCAGCGCCCGGGGGGATACGCAGTATTTT.

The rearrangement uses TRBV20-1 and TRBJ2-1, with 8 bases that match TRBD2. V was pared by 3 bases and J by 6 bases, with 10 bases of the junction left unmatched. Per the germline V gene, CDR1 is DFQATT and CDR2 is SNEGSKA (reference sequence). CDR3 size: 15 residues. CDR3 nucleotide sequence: TGCAGTGCTAGTCTATCGGGACTAGTCCTCAATGAGCAGTTCTTC. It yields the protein CSASLSGLVLNEQFF.

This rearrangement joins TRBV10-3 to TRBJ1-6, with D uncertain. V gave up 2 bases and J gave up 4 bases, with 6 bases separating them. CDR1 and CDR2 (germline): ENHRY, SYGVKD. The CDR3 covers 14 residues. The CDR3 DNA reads TGTGCCATCAGTGAGATACCTTATAATTCACCCCTCCACTTT. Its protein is CAISEIPYNSPLHF.